This passage covers 14 T cell receptor beta chains from one sample sequenced in a study of PD-L1 blockade in urothelial cancer (dated by TCRdb to 2017 to 2019). Preparation of the library involved the immunoSEQ multiplex PCR assay. The table comes from immuneACCESS by way of TCRdb, which keeps in-frame sequences with V and J called. Part of the clones is missing from these tables; in studies checked, under half for an unresolved V gene and the rest for unknown reasons. This sample has 70,000 or so clones in its table, and about nine tenths of those were observed once. The ten largest clones capture 4.5% of the sample. The sample's time point, from its label and the paper: pretreatment peripheral blood. Sequencing was performed on PBMCs, taken around atezolizumab (anti-PD-L1) treatment. The source is a man in his 70s with urothelial cancer.

The J gene is TRBJ2-1, the V gene TRBV21-1; TRBD1 was called by the table and not checked on the DNA. TRBV21-1 constitutes a pseudogene. This CDR3 contains 15 residues. This chain's CDR3 is CASSSRQGAVYEQFF. The DNA for the CDR3 is TGTGCCAGCAGCTCTCGACAGGGGGCTGTCTATGAGCAGTTCTTC.

The gene calls are TRBV27 and TRBJ1-5; maybe TRBD1 (5 bases). V was cut by 0 bases and J by 3 bases, with 15 bases left in between. The CDR3 contains 17 residues. The germline CDR1 and CDR2 sequences are MNHEY and SMNVEV (reference sequence). The CDR3 DNA reads TGTGCCAGCAGTTTATCGATTGGGCAGGGTACCAATCAGCCCCAGCATTTT. Translation gives CASSLSIGQGTNQPQHF.

V gene TRBV27 combines with J gene TRBJ2-7; 11 nucleotides align to TRBD2. The CDR3 length is 15 residues. In germline, CDR1 is MNHEY, CDR2 SMNVEV (reference sequence). V gave up 4 bases and J gave up 6 bases; unmatched junction bases: 8. CDR3 in amino acids: CASSSRLAGIFEQYF. CDR3 in DNA: TGTGCCAGCAGTTCCAGACTAGCGGGAATTTTCGAGCAGTACTTC.

This clone is a singleton in its sample. The rearrangement joins TRBV5-1 to TRBJ2-3; TRBD2 might be the D (5 bases). This CDR3 contains 15 residues. The ends were cut back, 2 bases at V and 3 bases at J, with 13 bases in the middle. CDR1 is SGHRS and CDR2 is YFSETQ in the germline V gene. CDR3 loop: CASSFRGLRTDTQYF. DNA of the CDR3: TGCGCCAGCAGCTTCCGGGGTCTAAGAACAGATACGCAGTATTTT.

V gene TRBV19 combines with J gene TRBJ2-2, with 7 bases lining up with TRBD2. From germline, CDR1 is LNHDA and CDR2 SQIVND (reference sequence). V shed 1 base, J shed 6 bases, and the junction held 2 bases outside the gene matches. The CDR3 is made up of 14 amino acids. The CDR3 nucleotides are TGTGCCAGTAGTATAGGCGGGAGCCCCGGGGAGCTGTTTTTT. This sequence encodes CASSIGGSPGELFF. The full variable domain, with the rest looked up from reference TRBV19 and TRBJ2-2, is DGGITQSPKYLFRKEGQNVTLSCEQNLNHDAMYWYRQDPGQGLRLIYYSQIVNDFQKGDIAEGYSVSREKKESFPLTVTSAQKNPTAFYLCASSIGGSPGELFFGEGSRLTVL.

V gene TRBV20-1 combines with J gene TRBJ2-5, with D unclear. Trimming stripped 5 bases from V and 1 base from J, with 5 bases between. The CDR3 runs to 11 residues. CDR1 is DFQATT and CDR2 is SNEGSKA in the germline V gene (reference sequence). CDR3 region: CSAFLQETQYF. The CDR3 DNA reads TGCAGTGCTTTCCTCCAAGAGACCCAGTACTTC.

The chain recombines TRBV6-1 with TRBJ2-7; no clear D. The CDR3 runs 14 residues. The V and J ends lost 9 bases and 0 bases respectively, with 15 bases between them. The germline gives CDR1 MNHNS, CDR2 SASEGT. CDR3 DNA sequence: TGTGCCAGTCAACCGACTTGGAGCTCCTACGAGCAGTACTTC. Translating it yields CASQPTWSSYEQYF.

The rearrangement links TRBV6-5 to TRBJ2-5; the match to TRBD1 covers 9 bases. J lost 3 bases, V lost 4 bases, and 9 bases had no gene match. The germline V gene encodes CDR1 MNHEY and CDR2 SVGAGI. This CDR3 is built from 16 residues. The CDR3 sequence is CASSFPGQGREETQYF. The CDR3 DNA follows: TGTGCCAGCAGTTTTCCGGGACAGGGAAGGGAAGAGACCCAGTACTTC.

This clone was seen a few times. The genes are TRBV7-9 and TRBJ1-4; maybe TRBD1 (5 bases). V lost 1 base, J lost 11 bases, and 14 bases lay in between. The germline gives CDR1 SEHNR, CDR2 FQNEAQ (reference sequence). CDR3 length equals 14 residues. This chain's CDR3 is CASSLGQGSWKLFF. DNA of the CDR3: TGTGCCAGCAGCTTAGGCCAGGGAAGTTGGAAACTGTTTTTT. The variable domain in full, with the rest retrieved from reference TRBV7-9 and TRBJ1-4, is DTGVSQNPRHKITKRGQNVTFRCDPISEHNRLYWYRQTLGQGPEFLTYFQNEAQLEKSRLLSDRFSAERPKGSFSTLEIQRTEQGDSAMYLCASSLGQGSWKLFFGSGTQLSVL.

This clone was counted ten times or more. The rearrangement uses TRBV2 and TRBJ2-4; 7 bases are a match to TRBD2. The CDR3 is 16 residues long. Germline CDR1 and CDR2: SNHLY and FYNNEI. The junction had 9 bases not matched to a gene; V was cut back by 1 base and J by 6 bases. Here the CDR3 reads CASSEGLAEGRNIQYF. The CDR3 DNA is TGTGCCAGCAGTGAAGGGCTAGCGGAGGGGAGAAACATTCAGTACTTC.

The V call is TRBV5-1, the J call TRBJ2-3; TRBD2 aligns across 11 bases. V was pared by 0 bases and J by 0 bases, with 6 bases of the junction left unmatched. The CDR3 is 18 residues long. Germline values: CDR1 SGHRS, CDR2 YFSETQ. The CDR3, as DNA: TGCGCCAGCAGCTTGGGACTAGCGGGGTCAAGAAGCACAGATACGCAGTATTTT. Protein: CASSLGLAGSRSTDTQYF.

The chain has TRBV4-1 and TRBJ2-3, with D possibly TRBD2 on 5 matching bases. Between the trimmed V and J ends, which lost 1 base and 6 bases, there was a span of 11 bases. The CDR3 is 14 residues long. Germline values: CDR1 MGHRA, CDR2 YSYEKL. This CDR3 reads CASSQALAKDTQYF. The CDR3 DNA reads TGCGCCAGCAGCCAAGCCCTAGCTAAGGATACGCAGTATTTT.

This rearrangement joins TRBV5-5 to TRBJ1-5; TRBD1 agrees at 10 bases. Germline V gene lookup returns CDR1 SGHKS and CDR2 YYEKEE (reference sequence). The V gene end was trimmed by 3 bases and the J gene end by 6 bases; junction bases not matched to a gene: 6. This CDR3 contains 15 residues. In nucleotides, the CDR3 is TGTGCCAGCAGCTCTGGGACAGGGGAGAGTCAGCCCCAGCATTTT. This encodes CASSSGTGESQPQHF.

V is TRBV9 and J is TRBJ1-1; 7 bases fit TRBD1. CDR3 length: 14 amino acids. The V gene end was trimmed by 2 bases and the J gene end by 2 bases; junction bases not matched to a gene: 3. Germline CDR1 and CDR2: SGDLS and YYNGEE. In nucleotides, the CDR3 is TGTGCCAGCAGCGTGGGACAGCGAAACACTGAAGCTTTCTTT. It yields the protein CASSVGQRNTEAFF. Using reference TRBV9 and TRBJ1-1 for the parts outside the CDR3, the full variable domain is DSGVTQTPKHLITATGQRVTLRCSPRSGDLSVYWYQQSLDQGLQFLIQYYNGEERAKGNILERFSAQQFPDLHSELNLSSLELGDSALYFCASSVGQRNTEAFFGQGTRLTVV.